This T cell receptor (beta chain) emerged from a study of T cells in Graves' hyperthyroidism and ophthalmopathy. Individuals with ophthalmopathy presented a Clinical Activity Score of at least 3, a NOSPECS grade of at least 4 and a duration under 3 months. Uncontrolled infections, other autoimmune diseases, pregnancy or lactation led to exclusion of patients. Thyroid ultrasound, orbital computed tomography, clinical symptoms, and serum thyroxine and TRAb underpinned diagnoses. The PBMCs were taken from around 10 ml of fresh peripheral blood. Germline CDR1 reads MNHNS; CDR2 reads SASEGT. This CDR3 comprises 15 residues. Trimming stripped 5 bases from V and 3 bases from J, with 14 bases between. TCR beta CDR3 region amplification was performed from RNA transcripts. The TCR CDR3 was amplified in a first-round RT-PCR using the HTBI primer set. Each CDR3 protein is one row after TCRdb ran MiXCR on the multiplex PCR reads. This sample has about half a million distinct CDR3 sequences, with roughly 16% found just once.

The clonotype comes from a woman between 25 and 40 years old with Graves' ophthalmopathy. This chain joins TRBV6-1 and TRBJ1-5; D may be TRBD1 (5 bases). Sequencing was carried out using blood. The CDR3 bases are TGTGCCAGCAGTTTCGGGGGGGGTGTCAATCAGCCCCAGCATTTT. Its protein product is CASSFGGGVNQPQHF.